The clone carrying this T cell receptor (beta chain) was picked up a small number of times. Newly diagnosed patients aged 18 to 65 had hyperthyroidism of under 2 months' duration. Patients having uncontrolled infection, another autoimmune disease, pregnancy or lactation were not included. Amplification of TCR beta CDR3 regions was performed using RNA transcripts as template. The HTBI set primed first-round TCR CDR3 RT-PCR. TCRdb processed the multiplex PCR reads anew with MiXCR; each CDR3 protein has one entry. Of a few hundred thousand distinct CDR3 sequences in the sample, more than 12% were seen once. Germline CDR1 reads KGHDR; CDR2 reads SFDVKD. V dropped 9 bases and J dropped 4; count of bases not matched to a gene: 5. This CDR3 contains 13 residues. The data were taken from a study of T cells in Graves' hyperthyroidism and ophthalmopathy.

This receptor was obtained from a woman in her 40s with Graves' hyperthyroidism that later progressed to Graves' ophthalmopathy. V gene TRBV24-1 combines with J gene TRBJ1-2, with 9 bases that match TRBD1. Sequenced material: blood. In DNA form, the CDR3 reads TGTGCCACCGAGCCGGGACAGGGCTATGGCTACACCTTC. Amino acids: CATEPGQGYGYTF.